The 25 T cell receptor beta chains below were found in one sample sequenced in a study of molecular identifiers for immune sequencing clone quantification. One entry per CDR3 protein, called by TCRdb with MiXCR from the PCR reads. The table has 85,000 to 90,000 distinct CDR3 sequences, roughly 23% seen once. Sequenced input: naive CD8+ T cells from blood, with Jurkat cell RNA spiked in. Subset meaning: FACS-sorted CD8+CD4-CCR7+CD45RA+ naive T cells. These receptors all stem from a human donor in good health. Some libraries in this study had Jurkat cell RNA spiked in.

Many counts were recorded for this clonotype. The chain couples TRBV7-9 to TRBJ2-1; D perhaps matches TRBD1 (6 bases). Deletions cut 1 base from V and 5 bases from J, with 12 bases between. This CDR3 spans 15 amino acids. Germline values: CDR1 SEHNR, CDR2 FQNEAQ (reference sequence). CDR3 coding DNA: TGTGCCAGCAGCTTAGGTACAGGGCTTGACAATGAGCAGTTCTTC. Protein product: CASSLGTGLDNEQFF.

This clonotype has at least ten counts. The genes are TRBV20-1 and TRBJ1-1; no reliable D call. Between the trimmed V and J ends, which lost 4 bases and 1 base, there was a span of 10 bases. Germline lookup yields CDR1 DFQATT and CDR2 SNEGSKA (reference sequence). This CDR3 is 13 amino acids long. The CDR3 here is CSAIPSENTEAFF. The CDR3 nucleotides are TGCAGTGCTATTCCGTCCGAGAACACTGAAGCTTTCTTT.

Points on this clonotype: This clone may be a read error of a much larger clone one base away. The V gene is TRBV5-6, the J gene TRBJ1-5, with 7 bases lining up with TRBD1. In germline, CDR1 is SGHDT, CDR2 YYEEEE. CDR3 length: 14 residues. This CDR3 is CASSFAGGNRPQHF. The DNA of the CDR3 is TGTGCCAGCAGCTTTGCAGGGGGAAATCGGCCCCAGCATTTT.

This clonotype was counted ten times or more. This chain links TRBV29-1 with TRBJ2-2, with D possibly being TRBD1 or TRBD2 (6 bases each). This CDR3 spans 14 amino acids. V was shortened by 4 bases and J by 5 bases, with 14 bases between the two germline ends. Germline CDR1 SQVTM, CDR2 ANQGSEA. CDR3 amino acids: CSVVWGARTGELFF. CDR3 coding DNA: TGCAGCGTTGTATGGGGGGCTCGGACCGGGGAGCTGTTTTTT.

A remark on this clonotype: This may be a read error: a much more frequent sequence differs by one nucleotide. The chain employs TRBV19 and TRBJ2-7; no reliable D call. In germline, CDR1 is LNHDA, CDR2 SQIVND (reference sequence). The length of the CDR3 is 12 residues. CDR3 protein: CASSVGAYEQNF. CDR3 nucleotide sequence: TGTGCCAGTAGTGTCGGAGCCTACGAGCAGAACTTC.

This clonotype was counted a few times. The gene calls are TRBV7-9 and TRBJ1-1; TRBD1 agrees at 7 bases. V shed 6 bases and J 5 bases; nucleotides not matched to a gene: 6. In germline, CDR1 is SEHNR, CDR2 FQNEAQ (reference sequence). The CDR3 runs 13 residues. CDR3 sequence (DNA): TGTGCCAGCAGGACAGGGTTGGGGACTGAAGCTTTCTTT. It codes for CASRTGLGTEAFF.

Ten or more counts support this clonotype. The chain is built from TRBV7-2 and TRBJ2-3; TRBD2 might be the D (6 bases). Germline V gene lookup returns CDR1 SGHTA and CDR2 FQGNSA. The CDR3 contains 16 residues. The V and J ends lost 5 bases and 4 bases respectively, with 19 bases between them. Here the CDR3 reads CASSLLGRRDPDTQYF. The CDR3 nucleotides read TGTGCCAGCAGCCTACTAGGGCGGCGGGATCCAGATACGCAGTATTTT.

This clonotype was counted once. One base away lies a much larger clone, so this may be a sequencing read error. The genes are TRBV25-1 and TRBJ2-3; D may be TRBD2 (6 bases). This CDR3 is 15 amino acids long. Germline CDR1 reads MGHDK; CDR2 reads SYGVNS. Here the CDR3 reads CAGSERTTSTDTQYF. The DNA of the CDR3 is TGTGCCGGCAGTGAGAGGACTACTAGCACAGATACGCAGTATTTT.

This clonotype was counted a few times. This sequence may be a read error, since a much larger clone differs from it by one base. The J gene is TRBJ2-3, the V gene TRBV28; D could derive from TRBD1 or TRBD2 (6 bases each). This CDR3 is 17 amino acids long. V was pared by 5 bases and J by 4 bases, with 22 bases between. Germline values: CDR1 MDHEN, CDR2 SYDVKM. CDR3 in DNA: TGTGCCAGCAGTCTTCGGGGGCGGCTAGAAGCGGCAGATACGCAGTATTTT. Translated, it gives CASSLRGRLEAADTQYF.

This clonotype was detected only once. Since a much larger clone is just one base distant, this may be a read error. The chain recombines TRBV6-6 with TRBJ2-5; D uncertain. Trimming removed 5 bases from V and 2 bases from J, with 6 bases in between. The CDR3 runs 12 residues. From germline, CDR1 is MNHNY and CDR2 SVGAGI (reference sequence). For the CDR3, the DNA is TGTGCCAGCAGTGGACGGCAAGAGACCCAGTACTTC. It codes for CASSGRQETQYF.

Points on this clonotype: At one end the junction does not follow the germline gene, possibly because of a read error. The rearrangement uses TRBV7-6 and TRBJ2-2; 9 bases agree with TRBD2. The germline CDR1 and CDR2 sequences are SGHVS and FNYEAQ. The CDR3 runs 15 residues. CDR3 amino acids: CASSFGTSISGKLFF. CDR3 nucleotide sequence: TGTGCCAGCAGCTTCGGGACTAGCATCTCCGGGAAGCTGTTTTTT.

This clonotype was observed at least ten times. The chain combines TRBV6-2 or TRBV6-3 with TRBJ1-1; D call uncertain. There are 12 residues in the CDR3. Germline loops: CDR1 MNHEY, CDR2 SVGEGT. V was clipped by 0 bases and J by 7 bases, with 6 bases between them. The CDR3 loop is CASSYSLVEAFF. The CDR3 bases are TGTGCCAGCAGTTACTCGCTCGTTGAAGCTTTCTTT.

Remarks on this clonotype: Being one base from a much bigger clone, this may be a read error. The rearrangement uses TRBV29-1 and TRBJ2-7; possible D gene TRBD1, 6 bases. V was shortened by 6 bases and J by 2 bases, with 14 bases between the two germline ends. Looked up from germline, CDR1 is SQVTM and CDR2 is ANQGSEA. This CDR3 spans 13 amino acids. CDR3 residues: CSVRTEGTYEQYF. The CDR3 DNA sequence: TGCAGCGTCCGGACAGAGGGCACCTACGAGCAGTACTTC.

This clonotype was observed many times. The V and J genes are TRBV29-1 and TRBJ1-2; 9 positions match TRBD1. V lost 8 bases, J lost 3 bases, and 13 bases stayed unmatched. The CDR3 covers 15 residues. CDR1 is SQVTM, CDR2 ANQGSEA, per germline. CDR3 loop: CSHSSPQGADYGYTF. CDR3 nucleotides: TGCAGCCACAGCTCCCCACAGGGGGCAGACTATGGCTACACCTTC.

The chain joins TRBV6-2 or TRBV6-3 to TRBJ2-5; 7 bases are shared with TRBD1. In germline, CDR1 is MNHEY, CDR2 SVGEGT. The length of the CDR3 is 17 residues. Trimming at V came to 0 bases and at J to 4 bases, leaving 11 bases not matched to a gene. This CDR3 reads CASSYSPYDRAGETQYF. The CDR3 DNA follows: TGTGCCAGCAGTTACTCACCCTACGACAGGGCAGGAGAGACCCAGTACTTC.

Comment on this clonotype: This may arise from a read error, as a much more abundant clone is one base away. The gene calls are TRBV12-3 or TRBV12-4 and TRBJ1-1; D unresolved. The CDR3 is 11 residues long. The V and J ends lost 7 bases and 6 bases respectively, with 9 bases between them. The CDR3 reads CASTGGAEAFF. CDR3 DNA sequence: TGTGCCAGCACCGGAGGCGCTGAAGCTTTCTTT.

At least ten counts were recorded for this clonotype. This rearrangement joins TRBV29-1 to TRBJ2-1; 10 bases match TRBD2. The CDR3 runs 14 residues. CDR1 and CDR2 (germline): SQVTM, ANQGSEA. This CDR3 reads CSFGLAEPYNEQFF. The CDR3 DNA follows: TGCAGTTTCGGACTAGCGGAGCCCTACAATGAGCAGTTCTTC.

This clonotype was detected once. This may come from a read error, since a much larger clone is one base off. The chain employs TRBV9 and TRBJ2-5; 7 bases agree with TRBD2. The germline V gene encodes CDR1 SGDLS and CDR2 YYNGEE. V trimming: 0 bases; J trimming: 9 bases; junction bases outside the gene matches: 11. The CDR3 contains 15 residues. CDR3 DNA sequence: TGTGCCAGCAGCGTAGCGGGCAAAGGCCGGGAGGCCCAGTACTTC. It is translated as CASSVAGKGREAQYF. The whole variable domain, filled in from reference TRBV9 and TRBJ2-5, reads DSGVTQTPKHLITATGQRVTLRCSPRSGDLSVYWYQQSLDQGLQFLIQYYNGEERAKGNILERFSAQQFPDLHSELNLSSLELGDSALYFCASSVAGKGREAQYFGPGTRLLVL.

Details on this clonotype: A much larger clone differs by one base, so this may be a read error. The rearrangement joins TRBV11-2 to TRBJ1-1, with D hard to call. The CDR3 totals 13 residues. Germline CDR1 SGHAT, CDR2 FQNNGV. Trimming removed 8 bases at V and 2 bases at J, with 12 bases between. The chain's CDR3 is CASGSYSNTEAFF. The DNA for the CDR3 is TGTGCCAGCGGCTCCTACAGTAACACTGAAGCTTTCTTT.

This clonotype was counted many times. The CDR3, as DNA: TGTGCCAGTAGTATGGTGGGACTAGCGGGGTACAATGAGCAGTTCTTC. This translates into CASSMVGLAGYNEQFF. The chain has TRBV19 and TRBJ2-1; TRBD2 matches 13 bases. CDR3 size: 16 residues. Germline values: CDR1 LNHDA, CDR2 SQIVND (reference sequence). The V segment lost 3 bases and the J segment 4 bases; nucleotides outside the gene matches: 3.

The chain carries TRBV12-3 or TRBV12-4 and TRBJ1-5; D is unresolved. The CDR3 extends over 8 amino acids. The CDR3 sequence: CADTPQHF. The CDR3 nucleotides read TGTGCAGATACGCCCCAGCATTTT.

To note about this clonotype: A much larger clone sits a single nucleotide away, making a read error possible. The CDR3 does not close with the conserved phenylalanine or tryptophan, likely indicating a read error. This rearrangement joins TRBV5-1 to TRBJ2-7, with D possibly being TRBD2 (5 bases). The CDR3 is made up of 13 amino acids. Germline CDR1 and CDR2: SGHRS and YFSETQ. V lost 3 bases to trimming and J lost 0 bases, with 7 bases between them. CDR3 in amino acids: CASSWRSSYEQYL. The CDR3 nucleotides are TGCGCCAGCAGCTGGAGGAGCTCCTACGAGCAGTACCTC.

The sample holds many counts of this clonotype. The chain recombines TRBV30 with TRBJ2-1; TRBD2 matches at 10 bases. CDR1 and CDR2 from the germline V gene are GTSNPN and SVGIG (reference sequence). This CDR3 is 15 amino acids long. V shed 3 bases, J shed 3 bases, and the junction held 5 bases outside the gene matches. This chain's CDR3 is CAWRETSGNYNEQFF. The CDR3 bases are TGTGCCTGGAGAGAAACTAGCGGGAACTACAATGAGCAGTTCTTC.

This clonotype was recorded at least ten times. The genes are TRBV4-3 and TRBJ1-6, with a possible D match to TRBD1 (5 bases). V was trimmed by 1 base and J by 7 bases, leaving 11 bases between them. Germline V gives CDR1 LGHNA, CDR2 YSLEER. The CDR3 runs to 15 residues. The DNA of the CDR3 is TGCGCCAGCAGCCAAGTCACAGGCGGAAATTCACCCCTCCACTTT. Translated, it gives CASSQVTGGNSPLHF.

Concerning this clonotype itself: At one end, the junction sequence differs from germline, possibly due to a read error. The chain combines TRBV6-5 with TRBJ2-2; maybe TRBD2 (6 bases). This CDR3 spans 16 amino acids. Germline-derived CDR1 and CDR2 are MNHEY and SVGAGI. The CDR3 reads CASSYSTTAVVGGLFF. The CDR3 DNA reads TGTGCCAGCAGTTACTCCACGACAGCCGTGGTCGGGGGGCTGTTTTTT.